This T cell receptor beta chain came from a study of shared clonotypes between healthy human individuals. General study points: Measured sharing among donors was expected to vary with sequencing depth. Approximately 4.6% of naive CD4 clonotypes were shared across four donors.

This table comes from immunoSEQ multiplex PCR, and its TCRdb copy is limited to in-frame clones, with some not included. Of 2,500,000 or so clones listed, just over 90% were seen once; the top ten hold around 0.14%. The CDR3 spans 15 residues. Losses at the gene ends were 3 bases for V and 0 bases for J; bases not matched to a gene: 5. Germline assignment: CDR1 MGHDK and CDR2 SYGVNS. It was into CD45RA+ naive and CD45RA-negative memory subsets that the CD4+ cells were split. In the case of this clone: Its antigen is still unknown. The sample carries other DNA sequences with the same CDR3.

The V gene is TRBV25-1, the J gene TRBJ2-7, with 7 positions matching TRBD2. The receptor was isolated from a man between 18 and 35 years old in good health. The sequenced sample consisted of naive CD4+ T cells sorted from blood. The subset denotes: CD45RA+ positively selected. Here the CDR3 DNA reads TGTGCCAGCAGTGAGTTACGCGGGAGCTCCTACGAGCAGTACTTC. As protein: CASSELRGSSYEQYF.